A selection of T cell receptor beta chains follows, all from one sample in a study of blood T cell repertoires in COVID-19. TCRdb's table, derived via immunoSEQ multiplex PCR, lists solely in-frame clones and lacks some. The repertoire holds around 260,000 clones, with roughly four fifths as singletons. Sequenced: peripheral blood. These receptors all stem from a person aged 65 to 85 with COVID-19, enrolled during active disease. The CDR3 runs from the conserved cysteine through the conserved F or W. A D gene is named only where the DNA matches it firmly. Rows give clone size only sometimes, using once, few, many, or a class for an expanded clone.

D gene,J gene,clone size,V gene,CDR3 DNA,CDR3 protein
.,TRBJ1-3,.,TRBV29-1,TGCAGCGTTCGGTGGGCGCATCTCTCTGGAAACACCATATATTTT,CSVRWAHLSGNTIYF
.,TRBJ2-4,.,TRBV28,TGTGCCAGCAGTTCCCCGACACCCCTAGCCAAAAACATTCAGTACTTC,CASSSPTPLAKNIQYF
.,TRBJ1-1,.,TRBV7-8,TGTGCCAGCAGCTTAGTCGGCAGGGGAGCAGCTTTCTTT,CASSLVGRGAAFF
.,TRBJ1-6,few,TRBV9,TGTGCCAGCAGCGTAGGGGAGGCCGGGGGAAATTCACCCCTCCACTTT,CASSVGEAGGNSPLHF
TRBD1,TRBJ1-5,.,TRBV30,TGTGCCTGGAGTACTTCAACCGGGACAGGGAGTTTGAACAATCAGCCCCAGCATTTT,CAWSTSTGTGSLNNQPQHF
.,TRBJ1-5,.,TRBV9,TGTGCCAGCAGCGTAGGGACTGGGAAGCCCCAGCATTTT,CASSVGTGKPQHF
TRBD1,TRBJ2-1,.,TRBV27,TGTGCCAGCAACAGGGGCCCTAATGAGCAGTTCTTC,CASNRGPNEQFF
TRBD2,TRBJ2-1,.,TRBV4-1,TGCGCCAGCAGCCAAGGGGGACTAGCGGGAGGGGGCAATGAGCAGTTCTTC,CASSQGGLAGGGNEQFF
TRBD1,TRBJ1-3,.,TRBV19,TGTGCCAGTACACCAGGGGGTAACTCTGGAAACACCATATATTTT,CASTPGGNSGNTIYF
TRBD2,TRBJ2-4,.,TRBV4-3,TGCGCCAGCAGCCCTGACCCACTAGCGGGTTTGAACATTCAGTACTTC,CASSPDPLAGLNIQYF
.,TRBJ2-1,.,TRBV2,TGTGCCAGCGTCGTCGGGGGCTCCTACAATGAGCAGTTCTTC,CASVVGGSYNEQFF
.,TRBJ2-1,.,TRBV28,TGTGCCAGCTCACTACTAGTGGGTAATGAGCAGTTCTTC,CASSLLVGNEQFF
TRBD1,TRBJ2-7,.,TRBV3-1/TRBV3-2,TGTGCCAGCAGCCAACTTACCCTTGTCGCGTCCGGGACAGGTTTTTACGAGCAGTACTTC,CASSQLTLVASGTGFYEQYF
.,TRBJ1-2,.,TRBV5-6,TGTGCCAGCAGCTTGGGCAGGAACTATGGCTACACCTTC,CASSLGRNYGYTF
TRBD1,TRBJ2-5,.,TRBV7-3,TGTGCCAGCAGCCCTACCACAGGGGTTGGGGAGACCCAGTACTTC,CASSPTTGVGETQYF
TRBD1,TRBJ2-3,.,TRBV5-1,TGCGCCAGCAGCTTGTTTGGACAGGACACAGATACGCAGTATTTT,CASSLFGQDTDTQYF
TRBD1,TRBJ2-3,.,TRBV7-2,TGTGCCAGCAGCCCCCGGACAGGTAGCACAGATACGCAGTATTTT,CASSPRTGSTDTQYF
.,TRBJ1-2,.,TRBV28,TGTGCCAGCAGTCTGGCCCGAGAGGCAGATGGCTACACCTTC,CASSLAREADGYTF
.,TRBJ2-6,.,TRBV11-2,TGTGCCAGCAGCTCCCGCGGCGCTACTGGGGCCAACGTCCTGACTTTC,CASSSRGATGANVLTF
.,TRBJ2-3,.,TRBV5-1,TGCGCCAGCAGCTGGAATGGAGGGAGGTCAGATACGCAGTATTTT,CASSWNGGRSDTQYF
TRBD1,TRBJ1-2,.,TRBV27,TGTGCCAGCAGTGTGGGACAGGGGGCGTGGAGGGGCTACACCTTC,CASSVGQGAWRGYTF
TRBD2,TRBJ2-1,once,TRBV3-1/TRBV3-2,TGTGCCAGCAGCCAAGGACGGGGGGGGCCGGTTGGTCAGCAGTTCTTC,CASSQGRGGPVGQQFF
.,TRBJ1-1,.,TRBV7-9,TGTGCCAGCAGCATAAGACTGACGAACACTGAAGCTTTCTTT,CASSIRLTNTEAFF
TRBD1,TRBJ1-5,once,TRBV19,TGTGCCTCCCGGGGGACAGGGGGTTCTGGTCAGCCCCAGCATTTT,CASRGTGGSGQPQHF
TRBD1,TRBJ1-4,.,TRBV28,TGTGCCAGCAGCGAACAGGGGGTTAAGGAAAAACTGTTTTTT,CASSEQGVKEKLFF
TRBD2,TRBJ2-2,.,TRBV9,TGTGCCAGCAGCGTAGGTGGAGGGGAGGGCGGGGAGCTGTTTTTT,CASSVGGGEGGELFF
.,TRBJ1-5,.,TRBV19,TGTGCCAGTAGTACCTTAACCCTGCGGAATCAGCCCCAGCATTTT,CASSTLTLRNQPQHF
TRBD2,TRBJ2-1,.,TRBV27,TGTGCCAGCAGTGGGACTAGCGGATACAATGAGCAGTTCTTC,CASSGTSGYNEQFF
.,TRBJ1-3,.,TRBV30,TGTGCCTGGGCTGACTTCACGTCCGGAAACACCATATATTTT,CAWADFTSGNTIYF
.,TRBJ2-6,.,TRBV5-1,TGCGCCAGCAGCTTGGGATCCTTGGGGCAGGAAAACTCTGGGGCCAACGTCCTGACTTTC,CASSLGSLGQENSGANVLTF
TRBD1,TRBJ1-1,.,TRBV6-2/TRBV6-3,TGTGCCAGCAGTTACACCTTAAACAGGGGCCCTGAAGCTTTCTTT,CASSYTLNRGPEAFF
.,TRBJ2-7,.,TRBV4-1,TGCGCCAGCAGCCAGGCGGTTACGGGACAATACTACGAGCAGTACTTC,CASSQAVTGQYYEQYF
.,TRBJ1-6,.,TRBV9,TGTGCCAGCAGCGTAGAAGCAGGGCAGAATTCACCCCTCCACTTT,CASSVEAGQNSPLHF
.,TRBJ2-1,.,TRBV11-3,TGTGCCAGCAGCTTGACTAGCTACAATGAGCAGTTCTTC,CASSLTSYNEQFF
.,TRBJ2-5,once,TRBV5-4,TGTGCCAGCAGCCCCGACTTAGCAGAGACCCAGTACTTC,CASSPDLAETQYF
.,TRBJ1-3,.,TRBV11-2,TGTGCCAGCAGTATACCGGCTAGACTAGGAAACACCATATATTTT,CASSIPARLGNTIYF
.,TRBJ2-1,.,TRBV11-3,TGTGCCAGCAGCTCTCTTCGCGCGGGGCGCTACAATGAGCAGTTCTTC,CASSSLRAGRYNEQFF
.,TRBJ2-5,.,TRBV3-1/TRBV3-2,TGTGCCAGCAGCCAAGTTGGCGAGACCCAGTACTTC,CASSQVGETQYF
TRBD1,TRBJ2-4,.,TRBV6-5,TGTGCCAGCAGTTGGTACGCCGGGACAGGGGAAAACATTCAGTACTTC,CASSWYAGTGENIQYF
TRBD1,TRBJ2-3,.,TRBV2,TGTGCCAGCAGTGAGAACAGGGGGGTAGATACGCAGTATTTT,CASSENRGVDTQYF
TRBD2,TRBJ2-5,.,TRBV7-3,TGTGCCAGCAGCCCCGGACTAGCGGGAGGGGGTGAGACCCAGTACTTC,CASSPGLAGGGETQYF
.,TRBJ2-6,.,TRBV29-1,TGCAGCGTTGGGGAGGACACGCCCTCTGGGGCCAACGTCCTGACTTTC,CSVGEDTPSGANVLTF
TRBD1,TRBJ1-2,few,TRBV7-2,TGTGCCAGCAGAAAAAATCAGGGGGGCGGTGGCTACACCTTC,CASRKNQGGGGYTF
TRBD2,TRBJ2-2,.,TRBV7-2,TGTGCCAGCAGCTTAGGTGTAGCGGGAGGCACCGGGGAGCTGTTTTTT,CASSLGVAGGTGELFF
.,TRBJ2-7,once,TRBV4-3,TGCGCCAGCAGCCAAGATCGCGGGACCTACGAGCAGTACTTC,CASSQDRGTYEQYF
TRBD1,TRBJ1-2,.,TRBV7-9,TGTGCCAGCAGCGACAGCGAAGTCGGGACAGGGGTGGAGGGCTACACCTTC,CASSDSEVGTGVEGYTF
TRBD1,TRBJ1-1,.,TRBV7-6,TGTGCCAGCAGCTTAGAGGGGGCCTACCTGAACACTGAAGCTTTCTTT,CASSLEGAYLNTEAFF
TRBD1,TRBJ1-1,.,TRBV18,TGTGCCAGCTCACCACTGAGGGGGCCCCCTGAAGCTTTCTTT,CASSPLRGPPEAFF
.,TRBJ2-2,.,TRBV28,TGTGCCAGCAGTTTCAGGGGAAGGGAGCTGTTTTTT,CASSFRGRELFF
TRBD1,TRBJ1-1,.,TRBV27,TGTGCCAGCAGCCAGACAGGGACGACTGAAGCTTTCTTT,CASSQTGTTEAFF
.,TRBJ2-5,.,TRBV6-6,TGTGCCAGCAGTCGAGCGAGAATGGAGACCCAGTACTTC,CASSRARMETQYF
.,TRBJ1-5,.,TRBV7-2,TGTGCCAGCAGCGCAAAAGGGGATCAGCCCCAGCATTTT,CASSAKGDQPQHF